Sequencing of this T cell receptor beta chain was carried out in a study of blood T cell repertoires in COVID-19. Study summary: PBMCs, B-cell-depleted T cells, or T cells provided the cDNA or gDNA that made up the material.

Trimming took off 6 bases at V and 6 bases at J, with 18 bases between the two ends. Germline CDR1 reads MNHEY; CDR2 reads SVGAGI. This CDR3 region has 15 residues. Individuals drawn from about 26 US areas were about 18 to 90 years old. Measured with immunoSEQ multiplex PCR; TCRdb has only the in-frame clones, and not every one. The sample has approximately 220,000 clones; about 80% are singletons. Input material: PBMCs or T cells enriched from blood (not recorded which). This receptor was obtained from a woman in her 40s with acute COVID-19. The rearrangement joins TRBV6-5 to TRBJ1-5; maybe TRBD1 (5 bases). Here the CDR3 reads CASRKWGDDSQPQHF. The CDR3 DNA reads TGTGCCAGCAGAAAGTGGGGTGACGACAGTCAGCCCCAGCATTTT.